This T cell receptor beta chain derives from a study of T-cell memory formation after mild COVID-19. Looking at the study overall: TCR clusters were largely donor specific. Study-wide points: Contracting CD8+ clones were enriched in EMRA, CD4+ mainly in CM and EM.

TCRdb fed the 5' RACE reads into MiXCR, producing one record per CDR3 protein. The table records some 410,000 distinct CDR3 sequences, 20% to 30% of them present only once. This clonotype turned up a few times. The antigen remains undetermined. CDR1 and CDR2 (germline): MNHEY, SVGEGT. The CDR3 runs 16 residues. After removal of 2 bases from V and 1 base from J, the junction contained 5 bases not matched to a gene. This TCR was sampled from an adult woman who had mild COVID-19 (a few samples of this study predate the infection). Cell type and time point are not known. The chain employs TRBV6-2 or TRBV6-3 and TRBJ2-5; 9 positions agree with TRBD2. Material for sequencing was PBMCs or a T cell subset sorted from them (not recorded which). As DNA, the CDR3 is TGTGCCAGCAGTTACCCTGCGGGAGGGCCCCAAGAGACCCAGTACTTC. Amino acid sequence: CASSYPAGGPQETQYF.